The clone carrying this T cell receptor (beta chain) has only one observation. Its antigen is not known. These data belong to a study of siplizumab effects on memory and regulatory T cells. The method was immunoSEQ multiplex PCR; TCRdb's version includes in-frame clones alone and lacks a portion of them. Of 90,000 to 130,000 clones listed, 80% to 95% are singletons. Study-level findings and limits: Memory cells seemed less diverse than naive T cells, which seemed major alloresponse contributors. Suppressive activity of Tregs proliferating in siplizumab cultures remained unconfirmed. Researchers could map only a minor fraction of alloreactive clones to unstimulated subsets.

Specimen: CD4+ T cells sorted from blood. The receptor was isolated from a human donor in good health.

CDR3 loop: CASSLLGQSNSPLHF. The DNA of the CDR3 is TGTGCCAGCAGCTTACTGGGACAGTCTAATTCACCCCTCCACTTT. The chain has TRBV13 and TRBJ1-6, with 7 bases aligning to TRBD1. CDR3 length equals 15 residues. In germline, CDR1 is PRHDT, CDR2 FYEKMQ (reference sequence). J was trimmed by 6 bases and V by 2 bases; bases with no gene match: 4.